This is a list of T cell receptor beta chains from one sample in a study of siplizumab effects on memory and regulatory T cells. Repertoires were generated with immunoSEQ multiplex PCR, while TCRdb's copy carries only in-frame clones and drops some. Among over 55,000 clones, roughly 80% were seen once, and the ten largest hold more than 3.5%. The sample consisted of memory CD4+ T cells sorted from blood. The receptors stem from a human donor in good health. Both conserved end residues are part of each CDR3. The order of the fields is CDR3 length, D gene, clone size, J gene, V gene, CDR3 protein, CDR3 DNA. The D gene is left open where the match is weak. Expanded clones get a size class; other rows say once, few or many, or leave the size out.

len: 13; d_gene: .; abundance: .; j_gene: TRBJ2-7; v_gene: TRBV5-5; CDR3aa: CASSQPGRTEQYF; CDR3nt: TGTGCCAGCAGCCAACCAGGACGGACCGAGCAGTACTTC
len: 13; d_gene: .; abundance: .; j_gene: TRBJ2-5; v_gene: TRBV5-1; CDR3aa: CASSLAIVETQYF; CDR3nt: TGCGCCAGCAGCTTGGCCATCGTCGAGACCCAGTACTTC
len: 14; d_gene: .; abundance: .; j_gene: TRBJ1-2; v_gene: TRBV30; CDR3aa: CAWSAWTASYGYTF; CDR3nt: TGTGCCTGGAGTGCCTGGACAGCTAGCTATGGCTACACCTTC
len: 14; d_gene: TRBD2; abundance: .; j_gene: TRBJ2-3; v_gene: TRBV5-1; CDR3aa: CASSLGTITDTQYF; CDR3nt: TGCGCCAGCAGCCTGGGGACTATCACAGATACGCAGTATTTT
len: 13; d_gene: .; abundance: .; j_gene: TRBJ2-5; v_gene: TRBV5-1; CDR3aa: CASSFLDVETQYF; CDR3nt: TGCGCCAGCAGCTTCCTAGATGTGGAGACCCAGTACTTC
len: 15; d_gene: TRBD2; abundance: .; j_gene: TRBJ2-3; v_gene: TRBV18; CDR3aa: CASSLLAGDTDTQYF; CDR3nt: TGTGCCAGCTCACTACTAGCGGGGGACACAGATACGCAGTATTTT
len: 14; d_gene: .; abundance: few; j_gene: TRBJ2-1; v_gene: TRBV13; CDR3aa: CASSLGLRENEQFF; CDR3nt: TGTGCCAGCAGCTTAGGCCTGAGGGAAAATGAGCAGTTCTTC
len: 15; d_gene: TRBD2; abundance: .; j_gene: TRBJ2-7; v_gene: TRBV6-6; CDR3aa: CASSYASGDSYEQYF; CDR3nt: TGTGCCAGCAGTTACGCTAGCGGGGACTCCTACGAGCAGTACTTC
len: 14; d_gene: .; abundance: .; j_gene: TRBJ1-1; v_gene: TRBV5-1; CDR3aa: CASSLKGENTEAFF; CDR3nt: TGCGCCAGCAGCTTGAAGGGCGAGAACACTGAAGCTTTCTTT
len: 14; d_gene: .; abundance: .; j_gene: TRBJ1-1; v_gene: TRBV27; CDR3aa: CASKPTEMNTEAFF; CDR3nt: TGTGCCAGCAAACCGACAGAGATGAACACTGAAGCTTTCTTT
len: 13; d_gene: .; abundance: .; j_gene: TRBJ1-2; v_gene: TRBV10-3; CDR3aa: CAISESPNYGYTF; CDR3nt: TGTGCCATCAGTGAGTCCCCTAACTATGGCTACACCTTC
len: 16; d_gene: .; abundance: .; j_gene: TRBJ2-1; v_gene: TRBV4-1; CDR3aa: CASSLAEGASVNGQFF; CDR3nt: TGCGCCAGCAGCCTAGCGGAAGGTGCTAGCGTCAATGGGCAGTTCTTC
len: 13; d_gene: TRBD1; abundance: .; j_gene: TRBJ2-7; v_gene: TRBV19; CDR3aa: CASKNRGSYEQYF; CDR3nt: TGTGCCAGTAAAAACAGGGGGAGCTACGAGCAGTACTTC
len: 19; d_gene: TRBD1; abundance: .; j_gene: TRBJ1-4; v_gene: TRBV5-1; CDR3aa: CASSFGGTGTIATNEKLFF; CDR3nt: TGCGCCAGCAGCTTTGGAGGGACAGGGACGATTGCAACTAATGAAAAACTGTTTTTT
len: 15; d_gene: .; abundance: .; j_gene: TRBJ1-3; v_gene: TRBV5-5; CDR3aa: CASLRDDSSGNTIYF; CDR3nt: TGTGCCAGCCTCCGCGACGATAGCTCTGGAAACACCATATATTTT
len: 9; d_gene: .; abundance: .; j_gene: TRBJ1-2; v_gene: TRBV29-1; CDR3aa: CSVSPGYTF; CDR3nt: TGCAGCGTCTCCCCTGGCTACACCTTC
len: 15; d_gene: .; abundance: .; j_gene: TRBJ2-3; v_gene: TRBV9; CDR3aa: CASSVVTGGTDTQYF; CDR3nt: TGTGCCAGCAGCGTAGTAACGGGAGGCACAGATACGCAGTATTTT
len: 15; d_gene: .; abundance: .; j_gene: TRBJ1-5; v_gene: TRBV5-6; CDR3aa: CASSYGQNSNQPQHF; CDR3nt: TGTGCCAGCAGCTATGGACAGAATAGCAATCAGCCCCAGCATTTT
len: 13; d_gene: .; abundance: .; j_gene: TRBJ1-1; v_gene: TRBV23-1; CDR3aa: CASLRSRRIQAFF; CDR3nt: TGCGCCAGCCTTCGGTCCAGACGGATACAAGCTTTCTTT
len: 14; d_gene: .; abundance: few; j_gene: TRBJ2-3; v_gene: TRBV7-9; CDR3aa: CASSLVGGADTQYF; CDR3nt: TGTGCCAGCAGCTTAGTAGGGGGGGCCGATACGCAGTATTTT
len: 13; d_gene: .; abundance: .; j_gene: TRBJ2-7; v_gene: TRBV6-6; CDR3aa: CASSQTGSYEQYF; CDR3nt: TGTGCCAGCAGCCAGACAGGAAGCTACGAGCAGTACTTC
len: 16; d_gene: .; abundance: .; j_gene: TRBJ2-7; v_gene: TRBV2; CDR3aa: CASSEERTASSYEQYF; CDR3nt: TGTGCCAGCAGTGAAGAAAGGACAGCATCCTCCTACGAGCAGTACTTC
len: 15; d_gene: TRBD2; abundance: .; j_gene: TRBJ2-1; v_gene: TRBV14; CDR3aa: CASSLLAGGPNEQFF; CDR3nt: TGTGCCAGCAGCCTACTAGCGGGAGGGCCCAATGAGCAGTTCTTC
len: 18; d_gene: .; abundance: .; j_gene: TRBJ2-1; v_gene: TRBV5-1; CDR3aa: CASSFTPTTSRAGNEQFF; CDR3nt: TGCGCCAGCAGCTTCACCCCCACAACTAGCAGGGCAGGAAATGAGCAGTTCTTC
len: 17; d_gene: TRBD1; abundance: .; j_gene: TRBJ1-3; v_gene: TRBV9; CDR3aa: CASSVDGTVLSGNTIYF; CDR3nt: TGTGCCAGCAGCGTGGATGGGACAGTTCTCTCTGGAAACACCATATATTTT
len: 12; d_gene: .; abundance: .; j_gene: TRBJ1-1; v_gene: TRBV25-1; CDR3aa: CASSAIGAEAFF; CDR3nt: TGTGCCAGCAGTGCTATTGGCGCTGAAGCTTTCTTT
len: 12; d_gene: .; abundance: .; j_gene: TRBJ2-7; v_gene: TRBV6-1; CDR3aa: CASAGQAYEQYF; CDR3nt: TGTGCCAGCGCGGGCCAAGCCTACGAGCAGTACTTC
len: 14; d_gene: .; abundance: .; j_gene: TRBJ1-1; v_gene: TRBV5-6; CDR3aa: CASSLVQLNTEAFF; CDR3nt: TGTGCCAGCAGCTTGGTTCAGTTGAACACTGAAGCTTTCTTT